What follows is one TCR beta chain and its context. This sample stems from a study of T cell changes during pregnancy in multiple sclerosis. Some clones are missing from TCRdb's copy, which holds only in-frame ones; the method was immunoSEQ multiplex PCR. The data show about 61,000 clones, 85% to 90% seen once. This material consisted of peripheral blood, taken in the first trimester of pregnancy. The clonotype originates from a female donor in good health, enrolled as a control in a pregnancy study.

In nucleotides, the CDR3 is TGCGCCAGCAGCAGAGAGGGACAGAACACTGAAGCTTTCTTT. It specifies CASSREGQNTEAFF. V usage is TRBV4-1 and J usage is TRBJ1-1; perhaps TRBD1 as D (6 bases). The length of the CDR3 is 14 residues. Trimming pared 5 bases from V and 1 base from J, leaving 11 bases between. CDR1 and CDR2 (germline): MGHRA, YSYEKL.